The next 19 T cell receptor beta chains were all read from a single sample in a study of OX40 agonist ivuxolimab in advanced cancers. Sequencing used immunoSEQ multiplex PCR; TCRdb keeps in-frame clones, though not all of them. The data hold 70,000 to 90,000 clones, with about 90% observed a single time. The material was CD4+ or CD8+ T cells sorted from blood, obtained in a trial of the OX40 agonist ivuxolimab. The receptor set was obtained from an adult with an advanced solid tumor such as melanoma, head and neck, liver or kidney cancer.

This clone came up once. The rearrangement links TRBV6-5 to TRBJ1-2; D gene ambiguous. CDR1 is MNHEY and CDR2 is SVGAGI in the germline V gene. The CDR3 is made up of 15 amino acids. V was pared by 2 bases and J by 4 bases, with 14 bases between. The CDR3: CASSYIDGWSYGYTF. The CDR3 region has the DNA TGTGCCAGCAGTTACATAGACGGCTGGAGCTATGGCTACACCTTC.

V and J are TRBV6-5 and TRBJ2-3; D might be TRBD1 (6 bases). There are 14 residues in the CDR3. Trimming removed 3 bases at V and 5 bases at J, with 12 bases between. Germline V gene lookup returns CDR1 MNHEY and CDR2 SVGAGI. The CDR3 DNA sequence: TGTGCCAGCAGTTATAGGGGGTCGGGAGATACGCAGTATTTT. It encodes CASSYRGSGDTQYF.

This chain links TRBV28 with TRBJ2-1; no firm D call. There are 14 residues in the CDR3. V lost 2 bases, J lost 1 base, and 6 bases lay in between. Germline CDR1 reads MDHEN; CDR2 reads SYDVKM. The CDR3 DNA reads TGTGCCAGCAGTTTAGGAGAGTCCTACAATGAGCAGTTCTTC. Translating gives CASSLGESYNEQFF.

The chain combines TRBV6-5 with TRBJ2-2, with no clear D. Looked up from germline, CDR1 is MNHEY and CDR2 is SVGAGI. The CDR3 spans 12 residues. Between the trimmed V and J ends, which lost 5 bases and 5 bases, there was a span of 6 bases. The CDR3 spells CASSTSTGELFF. The DNA of the CDR3 is TGTGCCAGCAGTACTTCAACCGGGGAGCTGTTTTTT.

This clone occurred once. J is TRBJ1-5 and V is TRBV28; a weak D match, TRBD1 (6 bases). V dropped 3 bases and J dropped 7 bases, with 16 bases sitting between them. The CDR3 covers 15 residues. Germline CDR1 MDHEN, CDR2 SYDVKM. The CDR3 protein is CASSLNREIVQPQHF. The CDR3 coding sequence is TGTGCCAGCAGTTTGAACAGGGAGATCGTCCAGCCCCAGCATTTT.

This clone was recorded once. CDR3 in DNA: TGTGCCAGTAGAGAAAGGGGGTCACCCCTCCACTTT. Translating gives CASRERGSPLHF. The chain couples TRBV2 to TRBJ1-6; perhaps TRBD1 as D (6 bases). Germline V gives CDR1 SNHLY, CDR2 FYNNEI. Trimming removed 9 bases at V and 10 bases at J, with 13 bases between. The CDR3 has 12 amino acids.

This clone was detected only a few times. V and J are TRBV7-2 and TRBJ2-5, with D tentatively TRBD2 (5 bases). Germline CDR1 is SGHTA and CDR2 is FQGNSA. The CDR3 totals 13 residues. Trimming left V 5 bases short and J 5 bases short, with 12 bases between. The CDR3 is CASSPGAGETQYF. The CDR3 bases are TGTGCCAGCAGCCCCGGTGCGGGCGAGACCCAGTACTTC.

The chain employs TRBV22-1 and TRBJ2-5; the table calls TRBD1, which could not be checked here. TRBV22-1 is a listed pseudogene. CDR3 length equals 14 residues. DNA for the CDR3: TGTCCTGGGAGCGCACTTGGACAGGGAGAGACCCAGTACTTC. This sequence encodes CPGSALGQGETQYF.

The chain recombines TRBV30 with TRBJ1-1, with D uncertain. The V gene lost 3 bases and the J gene lost 1 base, with 9 bases spanning the gap. Per germline, CDR1 GTSNPN and CDR2 SVGIG (reference sequence). CDR3 size: 13 residues. DNA for the CDR3: TGTGCCTGGAGGTGGGCCCGGAACACTGAAGCTTTCTTT. It codes for CAWRWARNTEAFF.

CDR3 sequence reads: CASSYGQGRTEAFF. As DNA, the CDR3 is TGTGCCAGCAGCTATGGACAGGGTCGGACTGAAGCTTTCTTT. V gene TRBV4-2 combines with J gene TRBJ1-1; TRBD1 agrees at 8 bases. The CDR3 runs 14 residues. Germline-derived CDR1 and CDR2 are LGHNA and YNFKEQ. Trimming removed 5 bases from V and 5 bases from J; junction bases left unmatched: 7.

This chain joins TRBV2 and TRBJ2-7; TRBD1 might be the D (5 bases). Germline V lookup: CDR1 SNHLY, CDR2 FYNNEI. The germline V and J ends were trimmed by 2 bases and 0 bases, with 8 bases remaining between them. The CDR3 runs to 14 residues. CDR3 sequence (DNA): TGTGCCAGCAGTGAACCGGACACCTCCTACGAGCAGTACTTC. Translating it yields CASSEPDTSYEQYF.

The chain links TRBV15 to TRBJ1-5, with 10 bases matching TRBD1. V dropped 5 bases and J dropped 8; count of bases not matched to a gene: 9. The germline V gene has CDR1 LNHNV and CDR2 YYDKDF (reference sequence). This CDR3 is built from 15 residues. Here the CDR3 reads CATSGSDRGLEPQHF. CDR3 coding DNA: TGTGCCACCAGCGGATCGGACAGGGGGTTAGAGCCCCAGCATTTT. Complete variable domain (other parts from reference TRBV15 and TRBJ1-5): DAMVIQNPRYQVTQFGKPVTLSCSQTLNHNVMYWYQQKSSQAPKLLFHYYDKDFNNEADTPDNFQSRRPNTSFCFLDIRSPGLGDTAMYLCATSGSDRGLEPQHFGDGTRLSIL.

The V gene is TRBV6-5, the J gene TRBJ2-1; TRBD2 might be the D (5 bases). Trimming stripped 8 bases from V and 4 bases from J, with 12 bases between. From germline, CDR1 is MNHEY and CDR2 SVGAGI. The CDR3 consists of 13 residues. The CDR3 region is CASSPTRYNEQFF. Written as DNA, the CDR3 is TGTGCCAGCTCACCCACTAGATACAATGAGCAGTTCTTC.

The chain is built from TRBV4-1 and TRBJ1-1; 8 bases map to TRBD1. This CDR3 contains 14 residues. The germline CDR1 and CDR2 sequences are MGHRA and YSYEKL. Trimming cost V 4 bases and J 3 bases; bases outside gene matches: 4. This CDR3 is CASSPRQGYTEAFF. As DNA, the CDR3 is TGCGCCAGCAGCCCACGACAGGGGTACACTGAAGCTTTCTTT.

This chain uses TRBV7-9 with TRBJ2-1; D may be TRBD1 (6 bases). The V and J ends lost 5 bases and 12 bases respectively, with 14 bases between them. The germline CDR1 and CDR2 sequences are SEHNR and FQNEAQ (reference sequence). This CDR3 comprises 12 residues. CDR3 amino acids: CASSPLRGMQFF. DNA of the CDR3: TGTGCCAGCAGCCCTTTAAGGGGGATGCAGTTCTTC.

This chain uses TRBV5-1 with TRBJ1-2; D not certain. Germline V lookup: CDR1 SGHRS, CDR2 YFSETQ. V shed 0 bases and J shed 6 bases, with 15 bases lying between them. The CDR3 totals 15 residues. CDR3 nucleotide sequence: TGCGCCAGCAGCTTGGATGCAGGACGAAGTGATGGCTACACCTTC. Its translation: CASSLDAGRSDGYTF.

This clone turned up a few times. V usage is TRBV29-1 and J usage is TRBJ1-1; D remains unclear. The CDR3 spans 12 residues. Trimming removed 3 bases from V and 7 bases from J, with 12 bases in between. CDR1 and CDR2 (germline): SQVTM, ANQGSEA. CDR3 sequence reads: CSVEREPHEAFF. The CDR3 DNA is TGCAGCGTTGAGCGGGAGCCACATGAAGCTTTCTTT.

This chain joins TRBV6-5 and TRBJ1-5; the D is unclear. Deletions cut 0 bases from V and 5 bases from J, with 8 bases between. Germline CDR1 reads MNHEY; CDR2 reads SVGAGI. The CDR3 has 14 residues. The CDR3 is CASSYSGLYQPQHF. The CDR3 DNA reads TGTGCCAGCAGTTACTCGGGGTTATATCAGCCCCAGCATTTT.

The chain is built from TRBV20-1 and TRBJ1-1; 9 bases agree with TRBD1. The trim removed 6 bases at V and 6 bases at J, leaving 2 bases unmatched. Germline V gene sequence: CDR1 DFQATT, CDR2 SNEGSKA (reference sequence). The CDR3 length is 11 residues. Here the CDR3 DNA reads TGCAGTGCGCGACAGGGGGCTGAAGCTTTCTTT. It codes for CSARQGAEAFF.